This is a list of T cell receptor beta chains from one sample in a study of T cells in Graves' hyperthyroidism and ophthalmopathy. TCRdb independently ran MiXCR on the multiplex PCR reads; one entry per CDR3 protein. The sample records around 340,000 distinct CDR3 sequences, under 25% being singletons. The sample taken for sequencing was blood. These receptors originate from a woman between 45 and 65 years old with Graves' hyperthyroidism. Both conserved end residues are part of each CDR3. The D gene is left open where the match is weak. Size values are once, few and many counts, or a class for expanded clones, and some rows have none.

J gene	D gene	clone size	V gene	CDR3 length	CDR3 DNA	CDR3 protein
TRBJ2-2	NA	NA	TRBV4-2	16	TGTGCCAGCAGCCAAGACGCTAGCGTGGGAACCGGGGAGCTGTTTTTT	CASSQDASVGTGELFF
TRBJ1-2	NA	many	TRBV12-3/TRBV12-4	13	TGTGCCAGCAGTTTGGTCGAAAACTATGGCTACACCTTC	CASSLVENYGYTF
TRBJ2-7	TRBD2	many	TRBV10-3	18	TGTGCCATCAGTGACCCTTGGACTAGCGGGAGGGCCAGCGACGAGCAGTACTTC	CAISDPWTSGRASDEQYF
TRBJ2-1	NA	few	TRBV25-1	18	TGTGCCAGCAGTGAATATATAGTAGGGAAGGGGTCCTGCAATGAGCAGTTCTTC	CASSEYIVGKGSCNEQFF
TRBJ2-1	TRBD1	few	TRBV12-3/TRBV12-4	14	TGTGCCAGCAGACGACAGGGGGATCTAAATGAGCAGTTCTTC	CASRRQGDLNEQFF
TRBJ1-4	NA	few	TRBV6-2/TRBV6-3	12	TGTGCCAGTTCTCCGGAGAGGGAAAAACTGTTTTTT	CASSPEREKLFF
TRBJ1-6	NA	few	TRBV15	14	TGTGCCACCCGGGCGCGAGGGGTCGGTTCACCCCTCCACTTT	CATRARGVGSPLHF
TRBJ2-5	NA	NA	TRBV2	16	TGTGCCAGCAGTGAATCACTGGGCGTCGGACAAGAGACCCAGTACTTC	CASSESLGVGQETQYF
TRBJ2-1	NA	NA	TRBV15	13	TGTGCCACCAGCAGAGATCGGGGACCATCCCAGGTCTTC	CATSRDRGPSQVF
TRBJ1-6	NA	few	TRBV5-5	18	TGTGCCAGCAGCCACTCCTCTCTCCGACCGTTGTATAATTCACCCCTCCACTTT	CASSHSSLRPLYNSPLHF
TRBJ1-1	NA	NA	TRBV19	14	TGTGCCAGTAGTATGAGGGGGTTGTTGGCTGAAGCTTTCTTT	CASSMRGLLAEAFF
TRBJ2-3	TRBD2	NA	TRBV6-5	18	TGTGCCAGCAGTTACTCATCATCGGGGCGGGGGGACACAGATACGCAGTATTTT	CASSYSSSGRGDTDTQYF
TRBJ1-2	NA	many	TRBV11-2	15	TGTGCCAGCAGCTTAGAACCTCATCCGAGGGTCGTCTACACCTTC	CASSLEPHPRVVYTF
TRBJ2-3	TRBD1	NA	TRBV9	15	TGTGCCAGCAGCGTATTTGGACAGGGGGCAGATACGCAGTATTTT	CASSVFGQGADTQYF